The 18 T cell receptor beta chains below all came from one sample that was sequenced in a study of T-cell memory formation after mild COVID-19. TCRdb re-called the 5' RACE reads through MiXCR, storing one row per CDR3 protein. The sample has roughly 450,000 distinct CDR3 sequences; 18% are singletons. The sequenced sample was PBMCs or a T cell subset sorted from them (not recorded which). Source of these receptors: an adult woman who had mild COVID-19 (a few samples of this study predate the infection). Cell type and time point are not known.

This chain connects TRBV27 to TRBJ1-2; D remains ambiguous. CDR1 and CDR2 from the germline V gene are MNHEY and SMNVEV (reference sequence). This CDR3 contains 14 residues. Trimming pared 4 bases from V and 1 base from J, leaving 10 bases between. This chain's CDR3 is CASSSLRLNYGYTF. CDR3 DNA: TGTGCCAGCAGTTCACTCCGCCTTAACTATGGCTACACCTTC.

V usage is TRBV3-2 and J usage is TRBJ2-5; whether TRBD1, the table's D call, matches the DNA was not checked. TRBV3-2 is marked as a pseudogene. The CDR3 has 15 residues. CDR3 sequence (DNA): TGTGCCAGCAGCCAACCGGGACAGGGGGTAGAGACCCAGTACTTC. It specifies CASSQPGQGVETQYF.

The chain carries TRBV6-5 and TRBJ2-2; tentatively, D is TRBD1 or TRBD2 (6 bases each). Trimming removed 7 bases from V and 2 bases from J, with 14 bases in between. The CDR3 contains 15 residues. Germline CDR1 reads MNHEY; CDR2 reads SVGAGI. The CDR3 region is CASTRRGINTGELFF. CDR3 coding DNA: TGTGCCAGCACCAGGAGGGGGATTAACACCGGGGAGCTGTTTTTT.

This clonotype has only a few counts. This rearrangement joins TRBV12-3 or TRBV12-4 to TRBJ2-7; no clear D. The CDR3 spans 14 residues. V was trimmed by 6 bases and J by 0 bases, leaving 12 bases between them. The CDR3 reads CASSPGGISYEQYF. CDR3 DNA: TGTGCCAGCAGCCCAGGCGGCATCTCCTACGAGCAGTACTTC.

The rearrangement uses TRBV4-3 and TRBJ2-7; no definite D call. Germline CDR1 is LGHNA and CDR2 is YSLEER. The CDR3 contains 15 residues. V gave up 4 bases and J gave up 2 bases, with 15 bases separating them. CDR3 sequence reads: CASSRERGPTYEQYF. CDR3 bases: TGCGCCAGCAGCCGAGAACGAGGACCTACCTACGAGCAGTACTTC.

In its sample, this clonotype was seen a few times. This chain joins TRBV12-3 or TRBV12-4 and TRBJ2-1, with 13 positions matching TRBD2. Losses at the gene ends were 5 bases for V and 5 bases for J; bases not matched to a gene: 6. The CDR3 extends over 16 amino acids. CDR3 DNA: TGTGCCAGCAGTCCTGGACTAGCGGGAGCCCACAATGAGCAGTTCTTC. Amino acids: CASSPGLAGAHNEQFF.

A few counts support this clonotype. The V and J genes are TRBV20-1 and TRBJ2-7; TRBD1 matches 9 bases. CDR1 and CDR2 from the germline V gene are DFQATT and SNEGSKA (reference sequence). After removal of 4 bases from V and 3 bases from J, the junction contained 7 bases not matched to a gene. There are 14 residues in the CDR3. Here the CDR3 DNA reads TGCAGTGCTACCCAGGGACAGGGTTACTACGAGCAGTACTTC. Amino acids: CSATQGQGYYEQYF.

The J gene is TRBJ1-1, the V gene TRBV7-3; TRBD1 is a possible D gene (6 bases). Germline lookup yields CDR1 SGHTA and CDR2 FQGTGA. This CDR3 has 16 residues. V lost 1 base to trimming and J lost 4 bases, with 16 bases between them. The CDR3 region is CASSLSPGVQGTEAFF. The CDR3 nucleotides are TGTGCCAGCAGCTTAAGTCCAGGGGTTCAGGGCACTGAAGCTTTCTTT.

The sample holds a few counts of this clonotype. In nucleotides, the CDR3 is TGTGCCAGCCAGTCTGGACAAGAGACCCAGTACTTC. Residues: CASQSGQETQYF. This chain joins TRBV7-2 and TRBJ2-5; no clear D. The germline V gene encodes CDR1 SGHTA and CDR2 FQGNSA. Between the trimmed V and J ends, which lost 8 bases and 2 bases, there was a span of 9 bases. The CDR3 covers 12 residues.

This clonotype was counted only a few times. V and J are TRBV12-3 or TRBV12-4 and TRBJ2-7, with no clear D. The CDR3 runs 13 residues. V lost 7 bases and J lost 4, with 14 bases in between. CDR3 amino acids: CASTLDHGYEQYF. The CDR3 DNA reads TGTGCCAGCACTCTGGACCACGGGTACGAGCAGTACTTC.

The chain employs TRBV4-1 and TRBJ1-2; perhaps TRBD1 as D (5 bases). The CDR3 has 13 amino acids. Germline-derived CDR1 and CDR2 are MGHRA and YSYEKL. Trimming shortened V by 1 base and J by 4 bases, and 7 bases separated the two germline ends. CDR3 bases: TGCGCCAGCAGCCAAGGGGACGGCTATGGCTACACCTTC. As protein: CASSQGDGYGYTF.

This clonotype has more than one count but fewer than ten. V is TRBV14 and J is TRBJ2-7; D ambiguous. This CDR3 has 12 amino acids. The V end was cut by 1 base, the J end by 6 bases, with 7 bases between. Germline-derived CDR1 and CDR2 are SGHDN and FVKESK. CDR3 in DNA: TGTGCCAGCAGCCAAGTAAATCTCGAGCAGTACTTC. The encoded protein is CASSQVNLEQYF.

Only a few counts were recorded for this clonotype. The chain recombines TRBV6-6 with TRBJ2-7; 15 bases line up with TRBD2. This CDR3 spans 19 amino acids. V gave up 2 bases and J gave up 0 bases; unmatched junction bases: 8. Per germline, CDR1 MNHNY and CDR2 SVGAGI (reference sequence). CDR3 sequence: CASSYDGLAGGFLSYEQYF. For the CDR3, the DNA is TGTGCCAGCAGTTACGACGGACTAGCGGGGGGGTTTCTCTCCTACGAGCAGTACTTC.

This sequence joins TRBV30 and TRBJ2-1; the match to TRBD1 covers 7 bases. CDR1 and CDR2 (germline): GTSNPN, SVGIG (reference sequence). The CDR3 contains 12 residues. The trim removed 3 bases at V and 10 bases at J, leaving 6 bases unmatched. CDR3: CAWRTGKKEQFF. The CDR3 coding sequence is TGTGCCTGGAGGACAGGGAAGAAGGAGCAGTTCTTC.

This clonotype has at least ten counts. The chain recombines TRBV6-6 with TRBJ2-7, with 8 nucleotides matching TRBD1. Trimming cost V 6 bases and J 2 bases; bases outside gene matches: 12. The V gene's germline CDR1 is MNHNY and CDR2 SVGAGI (reference sequence). CDR3 length equals 16 residues. CDR3 nucleotides: TGTGCCAGCAGCCGAGGGGCCCCGGACAGGGCCTACGAGCAGTACTTC. Its protein is CASSRGAPDRAYEQYF.

The chain couples TRBV29-1 to TRBJ1-1, with unresolved D. Per germline, CDR1 SQVTM and CDR2 ANQGSEA. V was cut by 7 bases and J by 1 base, with 19 bases left in between. The CDR3 is made up of 15 amino acids. CDR3 sequence reads: CSATPRAGKNTEAFF. CDR3 bases: TGCAGCGCAACCCCACGGGCAGGAAAGAACACTGAAGCTTTCTTT. Drawing the rest from reference TRBV29-1 and TRBJ1-1, the complete variable domain is SAVISQKPSRDICQRGTSLTIQCQVDSQVTMMFWYRQQPGQSLTLIATANQGSEATYESGFVIDKFPISRPNLTFSTLTVSNMSPEDSSIYLCSATPRAGKNTEAFFGQGTRLTVV.

Comments on this clonotype: A much larger clonotype is one base distant, so this may be a read error. The chain carries TRBV12-3 or TRBV12-4 and TRBJ1-2; TRBD1 matches 10 bases. CDR3 size: 15 residues. This chain's CDR3 is CDSSHQTGGSNGYTF. The CDR3 DNA follows: TGTGACAGCAGCCACCAGACAGGGGGCAGCAATGGCTACACCTTC.

This clonotype was picked up many times. The chain carries TRBV12-3 or TRBV12-4 and TRBJ2-7; D gene unclear. The CDR3 contains 12 residues. The V end was cut by 2 bases, the J end by 6 bases, with 8 bases between. The CDR3 protein is CASSLLGPEQYF. The DNA for the CDR3 is TGTGCCAGCAGTTTACTGGGTCCCGAGCAGTACTTC.